A selection of T cell receptor beta chains follows, all from one sample in a study of response to subunit inactivated influenza vaccine. One entry per CDR3 protein results from TCRdb running MiXCR on the RT-PCR reads. The sample carries hundreds of thousands of distinct CDR3 sequences, around 8% recorded once. Sequencing was performed on PBMCs from blood, taken roughly 24 months after vaccination. Source of these receptors: a man between 50 and 75 years old who received an inactivated influenza vaccine. The conserved cysteine and the conserved F or W are not part of the CDR3 here. Size is omitted from some rows. Given values are once, few, many or a class for expanded clones.

>.|TRBV27|TRBJ1-5
ASSLSGQGGNQPQH
>few|TRBV28|TRBJ2-5
ASSPVEDSQETQY
>many|TRBV7-9|TRBJ1-4
ASSSNRGLEKLF
>few|TRBV28|TRBJ2-7
ASSFGGGTYYEQY
>few|TRBV15|TRBJ2-6
ATSRDMGAGANVLT
>few|TRBV29-1|TRBJ2-1
SVGQGAINEQF
>few|TRBV12-3/TRBV12-4|TRBJ2-1
ASSPTPGQGALNEQF
>.|TRBV29-1|TRBJ2-7
SVDFHVPSYEQY
>.|TRBV29-1|TRBJ2-3
SVVGTGLPTDTQY
>many|TRBV20-1|TRBJ2-1
SARDRRGSLVHEQF
>few|TRBV6-5|TRBJ2-7
ASSYSGGTAYEQY
>many|TRBV20-1|TRBJ1-5
SGAEGGNQPQH